The sequence of this T cell receptor beta chain was determined in a study of identical twins. V trimming: 5 bases; J trimming: 4 bases; junction bases outside the gene matches: 6. The CDR3 has 14 amino acids. Addition of a universal primer site occurred through template switching, and cDNA carried unique molecular identifiers. MiXCR, run by TCRdb on the 5' RACE reads, gives a single entry per CDR3 protein. The top ten hold more than 0.8% of the sample, which has 400,000 to 550,000 distinct CDR3 sequences, roughly an eighth seen once. This clonotype was picked up a small number of times. The sample also formed part of further work on yellow fever vaccine responses in identical twins.

This chain uses TRBV12-3 or TRBV12-4 with TRBJ2-5; TRBD1 matches 8 bases. The sequenced sample was CD4+ T cells sorted from blood. The origin of this receptor is a woman between 18 and 29 years old in good health. The CDR3 spells CASSEGQGRETQYF. CDR3 in DNA: TGTGCCAGCAGTGAAGGACAGGGCCGAGAGACCCAGTACTTC.